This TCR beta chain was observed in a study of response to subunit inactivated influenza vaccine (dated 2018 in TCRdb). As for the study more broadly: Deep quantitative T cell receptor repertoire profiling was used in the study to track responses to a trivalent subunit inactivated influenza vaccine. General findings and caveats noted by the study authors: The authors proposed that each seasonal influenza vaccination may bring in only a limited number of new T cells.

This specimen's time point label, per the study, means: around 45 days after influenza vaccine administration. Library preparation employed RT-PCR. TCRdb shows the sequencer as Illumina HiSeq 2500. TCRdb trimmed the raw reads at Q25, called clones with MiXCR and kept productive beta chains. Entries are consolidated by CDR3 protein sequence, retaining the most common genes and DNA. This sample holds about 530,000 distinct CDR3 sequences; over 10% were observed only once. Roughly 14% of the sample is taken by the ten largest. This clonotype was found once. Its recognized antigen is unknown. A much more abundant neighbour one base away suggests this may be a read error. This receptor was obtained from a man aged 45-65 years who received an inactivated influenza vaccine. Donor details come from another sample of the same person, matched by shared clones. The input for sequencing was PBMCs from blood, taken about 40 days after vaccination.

CDR3 sequence: CSARQDTGELFF. In nucleotides, the sequence is TGCAGTGCTAGACAGGACACCGGGGAGCTGTTTTTT. The rearranged segments are TRBV20-1 and TRBJ2-2; confidence is insufficient to name the D gene. Reading from cysteine to phenylalanine, the CDR3 counts 12 amino acids. Only the CDR3 DNA is retained, 36 bases long and in frame from the first base. CDR1 and CDR2 are read off the germline V gene (reference sequence) as DFQATT and SNEGSKA. At the junction V is shortened by 2 bases and J by 3 bases, with 4 bases in between.